This TCR beta chain was captured by sequencing in a study of beta chain features in type 1 diabetes. Expressed TCRB transcripts were sequenced because the entire RNA isolate underwent reverse transcription. TCRdb's copy holds only in-frame clones and misses some; the assay was immunoSEQ multiplex PCR. Among around 330,000 clones listed, approximately 11% were seen once. V was clipped by 0 bases and J by 5 bases; unmatched bases: 6. The CDR3 sequence is 16 residues long. Per germline, CDR1 SGHRS and CDR2 YFSETQ. J is TRBJ2-7 and V is TRBV5-1; 12 bases are a match to TRBD2. The specimen sequenced was naive CD4+ T cells from blood. The receptor comes from a woman in her thirties in good health. The CDR3 region is CASSLVLTSGSNEQYF. CDR3 bases: TGCGCCAGCAGCTTGGTTTTGACTAGCGGGAGTAACGAGCAGTACTTC. The variable domain in full, completed from reference TRBV5-1 and TRBJ2-7, reads KAGVTQTPRYLIKTRGQQVTLSCSPISGHRSVSWYQQTPGQGLQFLFEYFSETQRNKGNFPGRFSGRQFSNSRSEMNVSTLELGDSALYLCASSLVLTSGSNEQYFGPGTRLTVT.